This TCR beta chain was identified during a study of T-cell reconstitution after alpha-beta-depleted transplantation in children. Library preparation (for TCRbeta) was performed with unique molecular identifiers. Each CDR3 protein gets one entry after TCRdb re-called the PCR reads with MiXCR. The data contain approximately 500,000 distinct CDR3 sequences, about 11% of them seen just once; the ten biggest clones take up approximately 2%. In its sample, this clonotype was seen a few times. This clonotype was sampled from a child aged 2-15 years with inherited bone marrow failure, due to receive a stem cell transplant. The sample in question was PBMCs, obtained before TCRalphabeta/CD19-depleted stem cell transplant.

This chain's CDR3 is CASSLPQGGGQPQHF. CDR3 sequence (DNA): TGTGCCAGCTCACTGCCCCAAGGGGGGGGTCAGCCCCAGCATTTT. The chain uses TRBV6-2 or TRBV6-3 and TRBJ1-5, with D possibly matching TRBD1 (6 bases). Per germline, CDR1 MNHEY and CDR2 SVGEGT. The V end was cut by 8 bases, the J end by 6 bases, with 20 bases between. This CDR3 contains 15 residues.